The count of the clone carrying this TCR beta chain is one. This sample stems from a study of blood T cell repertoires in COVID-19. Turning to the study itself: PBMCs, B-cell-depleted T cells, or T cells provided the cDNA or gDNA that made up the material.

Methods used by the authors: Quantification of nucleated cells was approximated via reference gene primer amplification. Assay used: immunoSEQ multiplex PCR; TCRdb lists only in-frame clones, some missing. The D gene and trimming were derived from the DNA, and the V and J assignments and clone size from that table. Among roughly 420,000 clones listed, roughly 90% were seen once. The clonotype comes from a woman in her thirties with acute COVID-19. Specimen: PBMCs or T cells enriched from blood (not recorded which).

CDR3 loop: CAISDRESTEAFF. CDR3 in DNA: TGTGCCATCAGCGACAGGGAGTCGACTGAAGCTTTCTTT. This sequence joins TRBV10-3 and TRBJ1-1; 7 bases match TRBD1. Germline values: CDR1 ENHRY, CDR2 SYGVKD. CDR3 length: 13 residues. J gave up 5 bases and V 6 bases, and 6 bases lay outside the gene matches.